This T cell receptor beta chain appears in the sequencing data of a study of siplizumab effects on memory and regulatory T cells. The V gene's germline CDR1 is MDHEN and CDR2 SYDVKM. Trimming stripped 8 bases from V and 6 bases from J, with 19 bases between. The CDR3 is 14 amino acids. TCRdb's copy holds only in-frame clones and misses some; the assay was immunoSEQ multiplex PCR. This sample has about 100,000 clones, with approximately 94% found just once. The source of this sequence is a human donor in good health. The rearrangement joins TRBV28 to TRBJ1-1; D uncertain. The specimen was Tregs sorted from blood. DNA for the CDR3: TGTGCCAGCGTCTTGCGGGCACAGTACGCTGAAGCTTTCTTT. Amino acids: CASVLRAQYAEAFF.